The 22 T cell receptor beta chains below were found in one sample sequenced in a study of beta chain features in type 1 diabetes. No antigen has been assigned to these receptors. The investigators reverse transcribed all of the isolated RNA, so they sequenced expressed TCRB transcripts. TCRdb keeps only in-frame clones here, not all; method: immunoSEQ multiplex PCR. Among about 260,000 clones, about 24% were seen once, and the ten largest hold 0.012%. General study findings and limits: Shorter TCRB CDR3s, moderately but significantly so, marked every one of the four CD4+ subsets in Type 1 diabetes patients.

Source material: naive CD4+ T cells from blood. All receptors derive from a woman aged 25 to 39 with type 1 diabetes.

The gene calls are TRBV30 and TRBJ2-7; TRBD2 agrees at 13 bases. The CDR3 has 16 amino acids. Germline CDR1 GTSNPN, CDR2 SVGIG (reference sequence). J gave up 2 bases and V 2 bases, and 6 bases lay outside the gene matches. CDR3 sequence reads: CAWSPPGLAGAYEQYF. The CDR3 DNA reads as TGTGCCTGGAGTCCTCCCGGACTAGCGGGAGCCTACGAGCAGTACTTC.

The chain employs TRBV4-2 and TRBJ1-5, with 8 bases identical to TRBD1. The CDR3 loop spans 15 amino acids. V lost 0 bases to trimming and J lost 6 bases; unmatched junction nucleotides: 4. In germline, CDR1 is LGHNA, CDR2 YNFKEQ. DNA of the CDR3: TGTGCCAGCAGCCAAGACAGACAGGGGATTCAGCCCCAGCATTTT. Its protein product is CASSQDRQGIQPQHF.

The gene calls are TRBV14 and TRBJ2-1; 9 bases align to TRBD2. The CDR3 extends over 17 amino acids. Germline V gene lookup returns CDR1 SGHDN and CDR2 FVKESK. V trimming: 2 bases; J trimming: 0 bases; junction bases outside the gene matches: 5. CDR3 region: CASSQISGRSSYNEQFF. CDR3 in DNA: TGTGCCAGCAGCCAAATTAGCGGGAGAAGCTCCTACAATGAGCAGTTCTTC.

V usage is TRBV7-3 and J usage is TRBJ1-1, with TRBD1 identical over 10 bases. CDR3 size: 14 residues. In germline, CDR1 is SGHTA, CDR2 FQGTGA. The V gene end was trimmed by 6 bases and the J gene end by 4 bases; junction bases not matched to a gene: 5. The CDR3, as DNA: TGTGCCAGCAGGCGGACAGGGGGGGCCACTGAAGCTTTCTTT. This translates into CASRRTGGATEAFF.

This clone has more than one count but fewer than ten. As DNA, the CDR3 is TGTGCCACGTGCCCGGGGGCCTACAATGAGCAGTTCTTC. This encodes CATCPGAYNEQFF. The chain joins TRBV10-3 to TRBJ2-1, with TRBD2 as a possible D gene (6 bases). Trimming cost V 10 bases and J 2 bases, with 12 bases left between them. Germline values: CDR1 ENHRY, CDR2 SYGVKD. The CDR3 is made up of 13 amino acids.

This clone has more than one count but fewer than ten. V and J are TRBV25-1 and TRBJ1-5; 8 nucleotides line up with TRBD1. Germline-derived CDR1 and CDR2 are MGHDK and SYGVNS. This CDR3 has 14 amino acids. The V and J ends lost 4 bases and 9 bases, in that order; junction bases with no gene match: 8. The CDR3, as DNA: TGTGCCAGCAGTGGTGATCACAGGGGGACGCCCCAGCATTTT. Translating it yields CASSGDHRGTPQHF.

V and J are TRBV29-1 and TRBJ2-5, with a tentative D call TRBD1 (6 bases). With the DNA end fitting TRBJ2-7 better, the J assignment may be wrong. Germline V lookup: CDR1 SQVTM, CDR2 ANQGSEA. This CDR3 is built from 13 residues. The CDR3 DNA reads as TGCAGCGTTGTTACGACAGGATCTTACGAGCAGTACTTC. Its protein product is CSVVTTGSYEQYF.

The CDR3: CAWSGGGSRNIQYF. Here the CDR3 DNA reads TGTGCCTGGAGTGGGGGAGGCTCTCGAAACATTCAGTACTTC. V and J are TRBV30 and TRBJ2-4, with D perhaps matching TRBD2 (6 bases). This CDR3 is 14 amino acids long. The ends were cut back, 1 base at V and 6 bases at J, with 13 bases in the middle. The germline CDR1 and CDR2 sequences are GTSNPN and SVGIG (reference sequence). The whole variable domain, filled in from reference TRBV30 and TRBJ2-4, reads SQTIHQWPATLVQPVGSPLSLECTVEGTSNPNLYWYRQAAGRGLQLLFYSVGIGQISSEVPQNLSASRPQDRQFILSSKKLLLSDSGFYLCAWSGGGSRNIQYFGAGTRLSVL.

This clone was seen more than once but under ten times. The genes are TRBV18 and TRBJ2-1, with D possibly TRBD1 on 6 matching bases. This CDR3 has 16 residues. Trimming took off 2 bases at V and 4 bases at J, with 15 bases between the two ends. CDR1 is KGHSH and CDR2 is LQKENI in the germline V gene. Written as DNA, the CDR3 is TGTGCCAGCTCACCATCGGGACACAGAGAATACAATGAGCAGTTCTTC. Protein: CASSPSGHREYNEQFF.

This clone came up a few times. The rearrangement uses TRBV4-1 and TRBJ2-7; TRBD1 agrees at 10 bases. Trimming cost V 2 bases and J 0 bases; bases outside gene matches: 4. The CDR3 runs 16 residues. Germline V gives CDR1 MGHRA, CDR2 YSYEKL. The CDR3 DNA follows: TGCGCCAGCAGCCAACAGGACAGGGGGGACTCCTACGAGCAGTACTTC. Translating it yields CASSQQDRGDSYEQYF.

This clone turned up a few times. This chain uses TRBV29-1 with TRBJ1-2; no clear D gene. The length of the CDR3 is 15 residues. V lost 4 bases, J lost 8 bases, and 23 bases lay in between. Germline CDR1 is SQVTM and CDR2 is ANQGSEA. The CDR3, as DNA: TGCAGCGTTGGGAAGGGAGCAGGTAGTTCATGGGGCTACACCTTC. It specifies CSVGKGAGSSWGYTF.

This clone was detected only a few times. The chain combines TRBV9 with TRBJ2-3; 8 bases map to TRBD2. Germline-derived CDR1 and CDR2 are SGDLS and YYNGEE. After removal of 0 bases from V and 2 bases from J, the junction contained 2 bases not matched to a gene. This CDR3 is 15 amino acids long. The CDR3 coding sequence is TGTGCCAGCAGCGTAGAGGGACTAGTCACAGATACGCAGTATTTT. Its translation is CASSVEGLVTDTQYF. Filled out from reference TRBV9 and TRBJ2-3, the complete variable domain reads DSGVTQTPKHLITATGQRVTLRCSPRSGDLSVYWYQQSLDQGLQFLIQYYNGEERAKGNILERFSAQQFPDLHSELNLSSLELGDSALYFCASSVEGLVTDTQYFGPGTRLTVL.

This clone was counted a few times. V gene TRBV30 combines with J gene TRBJ2-2; TRBD1 matches at 8 bases. The trim removed 7 bases at V and 6 bases at J, leaving 10 bases unmatched. CDR3 length equals 14 residues. The germline V gene has CDR1 GTSNPN and CDR2 SVGIG (reference sequence). This CDR3 reads CASGQGSSPGELFF. The CDR3 DNA reads TGTGCCTCCGGACAGGGAAGTTCCCCCGGGGAGCTGTTTTTT. Together with reference TRBV30 and TRBJ2-2, the CDR3 gives the full variable domain: SQTIHQWPATLVQPVGSPLSLECTVEGTSNPNLYWYRQAAGRGLQLLFYSVGIGQISSEVPQNLSASRPQDRQFILSSKKLLLSDSGFYLCASGQGSSPGELFFGEGSRLTVL.

V gene TRBV29-1 combines with J gene TRBJ1-4, with a weak D call TRBD1 (5 bases). The CDR3 is 13 amino acids. Per germline, CDR1 SQVTM and CDR2 ANQGSEA. In nucleotides, the CDR3 is TGCGGGGCCCAGTGGGCGCTTAATGAAAAACTGTTTTTT. Protein product: CGAQWALNEKLFF. Together with reference TRBV29-1 and TRBJ1-4, the CDR3 gives the full variable domain: SAVISQKPSRDICQRGTSLTIQCQVDSQVTMMFWYRQQPGQSLTLIATANQGSEATYESGFVIDKFPISRPNLTFSTLTVSNMSPEDSSIYLCGAQWALNEKLFFGSGTQLSVL.

The chain carries TRBV11-3 and TRBJ2-3; TRBD2 aligns across 7 bases. CDR3 length: 16 amino acids. V was clipped by 5 bases and J by 1 base; unmatched bases: 9. Germline values: CDR1 SGHNT, CDR2 YENEEA. CDR3 nucleotides: TGTGCCAGCAGCCCCAATGGCGCGGGAGGCACAGATACGCAGTATTTT. Protein sequence: CASSPNGAGGTDTQYF.

This clone was counted between two and nine times. The chain recombines TRBV9 with TRBJ2-2; 7 positions match TRBD2. This CDR3 comprises 15 residues. Trimming took 7 bases from V and 6 from J; bases not matched to a gene: 12. Germline CDR1 reads SGDLS; CDR2 reads YYNGEE. Here the CDR3 DNA reads TGTGCCAGCCGGGTGCGGGAGAGTGGCGCCGGGGAGCTGTTTTTT. It specifies CASRVRESGAGELFF.

The rearrangement uses TRBV4-2 and TRBJ2-2; possibly TRBD2 for D (6 bases). CDR1 LGHNA and CDR2 YNFKEQ come from the germline V gene. The CDR3 totals 18 residues. Trimming took 1 base from V and 6 from J, leaving 21 bases between them. Written as DNA, the CDR3 is TGTGCCAGCAGCCAAGCCCCCTTTAACGGGAGAGGAGCCGGGGAGCTGTTTTTT. Translated: CASSQAPFNGRGAGELFF.

This clone has more than one count but fewer than ten. The rearrangement uses TRBV23-1 and TRBJ2-5; 9 nucleotides line up with TRBD1. TRBV23-1 is sorted into the ORF group, with uncertain function. The ends lost 8 bases at V and 2 bases at J; junction bases unmatched: 6. The CDR3 spans 14 residues. The CDR3 spells CASGTGGWQETQYF. The CDR3 DNA is TGCGCCAGCGGTACAGGGGGCTGGCAAGAGACCCAGTACTTC.

This clone was seen a few times. V gene TRBV29-1 combines with J gene TRBJ2-3, with 9 bases lining up with TRBD2. This CDR3 has 14 amino acids. The J segment lost 4 bases and the V segment lost 4 bases, leaving 6 bases of the junction unmatched. In germline, CDR1 is SQVTM, CDR2 ANQGSEA. As DNA, the CDR3 is TGCAGCGTTGGATTCGCGGGAGGGGCAGATACGCAGTATTTT. This gives the protein CSVGFAGGADTQYF.

This clone was picked up a small number of times. This chain uses TRBV4-1 with TRBJ2-3; 7 bases are shared with TRBD2. The V gene's germline CDR1 is MGHRA and CDR2 YSYEKL. CDR3 size: 14 residues. After removal of 4 bases from V and 4 bases from J, the junction contained 5 bases not matched to a gene. The CDR3 region has the DNA TGCGCCAGCAGCCGCGGACTAGGCGCAGATACGCAGTATTTT. Its protein is CASSRGLGADTQYF.

This clone was observed a few times. The chain carries TRBV18 and TRBJ2-7; 8 nucleotides match TRBD1. The CDR3 is 14 residues long. V shed 5 bases and J 2 bases; nucleotides not matched to a gene: 5. Germline CDR1 KGHSH, CDR2 LQKENI. The CDR3 here is CASSFGTGTYEQYF. The CDR3 DNA reads as TGTGCCAGCTCATTCGGGACAGGAACCTACGAGCAGTACTTC.

The chain uses TRBV15 and TRBJ1-1, with D perhaps TRBD1 (5 bases). V lost 1 base, J lost 4 bases, and 19 bases lay in between. This CDR3 is built from 17 residues. CDR1 LNHNV and CDR2 YYDKDF come from the germline V gene (reference sequence). CDR3 loop: CATSRGTGSQWGTEAFF. CDR3 bases: TGTGCCACCAGCAGAGGCACAGGTTCCCAGTGGGGCACTGAAGCTTTCTTT.